The rows below give T cell receptor beta chains drawn from one sample of a study of cytomegalovirus exposure and HLA in healthy donors. Sequencing was performed with immunoSEQ multiplex PCR; in TCRdb, only in-frame clones are kept and a portion is missing. Of 120,000 to 150,000 clones listed, 80% are singletons. Material for sequencing was PBMCs. The receptors stem from a young man in good health and CMV-seronegative. CDR3s include the opening cysteine and the closing phenylalanine or tryptophan. A D gene is named only where the DNA matches it firmly. Rows give clone size only sometimes, using once, few, many, or a class for an expanded clone.

TGCGCCAGCAGCCCCGGGAGTCAAGAGACCCAGTACTTC CASSPGSQETQYF . TRBJ2-5 . TRBV5-1
TGTGCCACCAGCCCGGATCTGACAGGGACCGGAGACGAGCAGTACTTC CATSPDLTGTGDEQYF few TRBJ2-7 TRBD1 TRBV15
TGCGCCAGCAGTGATGCCAGGGACAACGGGGAGCTGTTTTTT CASSDARDNGELFF . TRBJ2-2 . TRBV10-2
TGTGCCAGCAGTTACTCGACAGGGCCCGGGGAGCTGTTTTTT CASSYSTGPGELFF . TRBJ2-2 TRBD1 TRBV6-5
TGCGCCAGCAGCTTGGCTCTGACAGAGGTTTTTAATGAGCAGTTCTTC CASSLALTEVFNEQFF . TRBJ2-1 . TRBV5-1
TGTTCCAGCAGCCCCTCAGGTCTGCAGCAGTACTTC CSSSPSGLQQYF . TRBJ2-7 . TRBV7-9
TGTGCCACCAGTACTGACAGAGTATATGGCTACACCTTC CATSTDRVYGYTF once TRBJ1-2 . TRBV5-6
TGTGCCAGCAGCTACGATAGCGGGGCCTACGAGCAGTACTTC CASSYDSGAYEQYF . TRBJ2-7 TRBD2 TRBV2
TGTGCCAGCAGCTTAGATCAGGTATGTGAAGCTTTCTTT CASSLDQVCEAFF . TRBJ1-1 . TRBV11-2
TGCGCCAGCAGCTTGGGAGTTTCGTTGCGGGACACTGAAGCTTTCTTT CASSLGVSLRDTEAFF . TRBJ1-1 . TRBV5-1
TGTGCCACGGGATTGGTGTTGAACACCGGGGAGCTGTTTTTT CATGLVLNTGELFF . TRBJ2-2 . TRBV10-3
TGTGCCAGCACCTCAGGTGGACAGGGGGCGGGTTCACCCCTCCACTTT CASTSGGQGAGSPLHF once TRBJ1-6 TRBD1 TRBV28
TGCAGCGTAGAAGGGGGGGGCTGTGAAGCTTTCTTT CSVEGGGCEAFF . TRBJ1-1 . TRBV29-1
TGTGCCAGCAGTTTACACCGCACAGATACGCAGTATTTT CASSLHRTDTQYF . TRBJ2-3 . TRBV6-5
TGTGCCAGCAGTTGGGGGCGAGAGACCCAGTACTTC CASSWGRETQYF . TRBJ2-5 . TRBV28
TGTGCCAGCAGTGAATATGGGCCAGTGATCGAGCAGTACTTC CASSEYGPVIEQYF . TRBJ2-7 . TRBV2
TGTGCCAGCAGTTTCCGGTCACAGGGGCCCTCCTACGAGCAGTACTTC CASSFRSQGPSYEQYF . TRBJ2-7 TRBD1 TRBV28
TGCGCCAGCAGCCAAGAGTCTAGACCACGCGAGCAGTACTTC CASSQESRPREQYF . TRBJ2-7 . TRBV4-1
TGCGCCAGCAGCCCCAATAGTGGCTCTGGAAACACCATATATTTT CASSPNSGSGNTIYF . TRBJ1-3 . TRBV5-1
TGTGCCAGCAGTGGAAACAGCGGCGGTCAGCCCCAGCATTTT CASSGNSGGQPQHF . TRBJ1-5 . TRBV6-1
TGCGCCAGCAGCACGGCATGGGGAGATGAGACCCAGTACTTC CASSTAWGDETQYF . TRBJ2-5 . TRBV5-1
TGCGCCAGCAGCTTGTGGCAGGCCGACACCGGGGAGCTGTTTTTT CASSLWQADTGELFF once TRBJ2-2 . TRBV5-1
TGTGCCATCAGCCCGGGAGCGAATCAGCCCCAGCATTTT CAISPGANQPQHF . TRBJ1-5 . TRBV10-3
TGTGCCAGCAGCTTAGGTAGCGGGAGGGTTAATGAGCAGTTCTTC CASSLGSGRVNEQFF . TRBJ2-1 TRBD2 TRBV7-9
TGTGCCAGCAGCCAAGAAGTGGGTAGGGCGGGGGGCGTGCAGTACTTC CASSQEVGRAGGVQYF . TRBJ2-7 TRBD2 TRBV4-2
TGTGCCAGCAGTGAGGGGACAGGGGGCGGACGCACTGAAGCTTTCTTT CASSEGTGGGRTEAFF few TRBJ1-1 TRBD1 TRBV25-1
TGTGCCAGCAGCTTGGCCATCAGCGGGATCGATGAGCAGTTCTTC CASSLAISGIDEQFF . TRBJ2-1 TRBD2 TRBV7-9
TGTGCCAGCTCTATTGGAGATACGCAGTATTTT CASSIGDTQYF . TRBJ2-3 . TRBV6-5
TGTGCCAGCAGTGAGTCGGAGACCCAGTACTTC CASSESETQYF once TRBJ2-5 . TRBV6-1
TGTGCCAGCAGTGAAGCGAGGACAGGGGGGATTGAAGCTTTCTTT CASSEARTGGIEAFF . TRBJ1-1 TRBD1 TRBV6-1
TGTGCCAGCAGGGGGGACAGGGGAGGCTATGGCTACACCTTC CASRGDRGGYGYTF . TRBJ1-2 TRBD1 TRBV28
TGTGCCAGCAGACCAATCAGGGGCCGGAACACTGAAGCTTTCTTT CASRPIRGRNTEAFF . TRBJ1-1 . TRBV6-5
TGTGCCACCAGCATTGCTCGGGGGAATCAGCCCCAGCATTTT CATSIARGNQPQHF . TRBJ1-5 . TRBV15
TGTGCCAGCAGCCCCGGGACTAGCGGGAGAGCAGTGTTTAACACCGGGGAGCTGTTTTTT CASSPGTSGRAVFNTGELFF once TRBJ2-2 TRBD2 TRBV14
TGCGCCAGCAGCCCCATCAGGGGACAGGGGCGAACTGAAGCTTTCTTT CASSPIRGQGRTEAFF . TRBJ1-1 TRBD1 TRBV5-1
TGTGCCAGCTCACCCTGGACTAGCGGGGGGGCCTGGGATACGCAGTATTTT CASSPWTSGGAWDTQYF once TRBJ2-3 TRBD2 TRBV18
TGTGCCAGTAGTACAATCGCGGCTAGCGGGGGCGCCAGCACAGATACGCAGTATTTT CASSTIAASGGASTDTQYF . TRBJ2-3 TRBD2 TRBV19
TGTGCCAGCGGCCCCCCCAGAGAGGGCAGTTTAATGGGTACAGTCAACACTGAAGCTTTCTTT CASGPPREGSLMGTVNTEAFF . TRBJ1-1 . TRBV27
TGCGCCAGCAGCTTCTCACAGAAACAAGAGACCCAGTACTTC CASSFSQKQETQYF . TRBJ2-5 . TRBV5-1
TGTGCCAGCAGCTTGTCAGGAACCCAAGAGACCCAGTACTTC CASSLSGTQETQYF . TRBJ2-5 . TRBV5-5
TGTGCCAGCAGCCCGAACCCTACAGGGATGGCTTTCTTT CASSPNPTGMAFF . TRBJ1-1 . TRBV6-5
TGTGCCAGCAGTGATCAGGGGGCGCGGGGCAATCAGCCCCAGCATTTT CASSDQGARGNQPQHF once TRBJ1-5 TRBD1 TRBV28
TGTGCCAGCAGCGTAGGGCGGGGGAGTGAGACCCAGTACTTC CASSVGRGSETQYF . TRBJ2-5 TRBD2 TRBV7-6
TGTGCCAGCGAACAGGACTATGGCTACACCTTC CASEQDYGYTF . TRBJ1-2 . TRBV28
TGTGCCAGCTCCCCGGACTTGAACACTGAAGCTTTCTTT CASSPDLNTEAFF once TRBJ1-1 . TRBV18
TGTGCCAGCAGGCGATCAGGGGGTGAGGACACTGAAGCTTTCTTT CASRRSGGEDTEAFF . TRBJ1-1 TRBD1 TRBV7-8
TGTGCCATCAGGGGAGGGGTTAACTACGAGCAGTACTTC CAIRGGVNYEQYF . TRBJ2-7 TRBD2 TRBV10-3
TGCGCCAGCAGCCAAGATACCGGAGGGTCCTGGGAGGATCAGCCCCAGCATTTT CASSQDTGGSWEDQPQHF . TRBJ1-5 . TRBV4-1
TGCGCCAGCAGCCCTTCCCGAGGACTAGCGTGGCAAGAGACCCAGTACTTC CASSPSRGLAWQETQYF . TRBJ2-5 TRBD2 TRBV4-1
TGTGCCAGCGCCGGGACAGCGTTTCACGAGCAGTACTTC CASAGTAFHEQYF few TRBJ2-7 TRBD1 TRBV27
TGTGCCAGCAGCTTGGCCAGGACTAGCGCCGTATCGACCTACGAGCAGTACTTC CASSLARTSAVSTYEQYF . TRBJ2-7 TRBD2 TRBV7-3
TGTGCCAGCAGTGAAGCGGGACAGGGAGACTATGGCTACACCTTC CASSEAGQGDYGYTF few TRBJ1-2 TRBD1 TRBV6-1